This is a list of T cell receptor beta chains from one sample in a study of blood T cell repertoires in COVID-19. Clones were sequenced by immunoSEQ multiplex PCR, and TCRdb holds only the in-frame ones, with some missing. Here the sample spans roughly 53,000 clones, roughly 88% being singletons. Sequences were obtained from peripheral blood. These receptors were collected from a man older than 75 with acute or convalescent COVID-19. CDR3s include the opening cysteine and the closing phenylalanine or tryptophan. The order of the fields is clone size, J gene, V gene, CDR3 length, D gene, CDR3 protein, CDR3 DNA. D genes are given only for firm matches. Where a row states a size, it is once, few, many or the class of an expanded clone; other rows omit it.

>once|TRBJ1-5|TRBV19|16|TRBD1
CASSIAARGKNQPQHF
TGTGCCAGTAGTATAGCGGCCAGGGGGAAGAATCAGCCCCAGCATTTT
>-|TRBJ2-1|TRBV14|15|TRBD1
CASSQARGYYNEQFF
TGTGCCAGCAGCCAAGCCAGGGGGTATTACAATGAGCAGTTCTTC
>-|TRBJ1-1|TRBV4-1|17|TRBD1
CASSQDSDRVPNTEAFF
TGCGCCAGCAGCCAAGATTCGGACAGGGTGCCGAACACTGAAGCTTTCTTT
>once|TRBJ2-1|TRBV4-1|15|TRBD1
CASSRRQGAYNEQFF
TGCGCCAGCAGCCGGAGACAGGGGGCGTACAATGAGCAGTTCTTC
>-|TRBJ1-2|TRBV6-1|13|TRBD1
CASSDEGAGGYTF
TGTGCCAGCAGTGACGAGGGGGCTGGTGGCTACACCTTC
>-|TRBJ2-3|TRBV5-1|14|-
CASSLGQKTDTQYF
TGCGCCAGCAGCTTAGGACAGAAGACAGATACGCAGTATTTT
>-|TRBJ2-3|TRBV7-2|17|TRBD2
CASSLLGGGVGTDTQYF
TGTGCCAGCAGCTTACTTGGCGGGGGGGTGGGCACAGATACGCAGTATTTT
>-|TRBJ1-1|TRBV5-1|14|-
CASRRQGLRTEAFF
TGCGCCAGCCGAAGGCAGGGGTTAAGGACTGAAGCTTTCTTT
>-|TRBJ2-5|TRBV5-1|16|TRBD2
CASSLTSGGAGETQYF
TGCGCCAGCAGCTTGACTAGCGGGGGGGCCGGGGAGACCCAGTACTTC
>-|TRBJ1-3|TRBV18|15|-
CASSPPNGVRNTIYF
TGTGCCAGCTCACCTCCGAACGGGGTACGAAACACCATATATTTT
>-|TRBJ2-7|TRBV4-1|16|-
CASSQVQDMSFYEQYF
TGCGCCAGCAGCCAAGTTCAGGACATGTCTTTCTACGAGCAGTACTTC
>-|TRBJ2-1|TRBV3-1/TRBV3-2|15|-
CASSPRDISYNEQFF
TGTGCCAGCAGCCCCCGGGACATCTCCTACAATGAGCAGTTCTTC
>-|TRBJ1-3|TRBV2|15|-
CASSEDGSSGNTIYF
TGTGCCAGCAGTGAAGACGGGTCCTCTGGAAACACCATATATTTT
>few|TRBJ1-2|TRBV4-3|14|TRBD1
CASSHGQGMYGYTF
TGCGCCAGCAGCCATGGACAGGGGATGTATGGCTACACCTTC
>-|TRBJ2-7|TRBV5-1|12|-
CASSYDTYEQYF
TGCGCCAGCAGCTACGACACTTACGAGCAGTACTTC
>-|TRBJ2-5|TRBV3-1/TRBV3-2|19|TRBD2
CASSQGARMLAGMVETQYF
TGTGCCAGCAGCCAAGGAGCTCGGATGCTAGCGGGGATGGTGGAGACCCAGTACTTC
>-|TRBJ2-7|TRBV5-4|13|TRBD1
CASSGRDRYEQYF
TGTGCCAGCAGCGGCCGGGACAGGTACGAGCAGTACTTC
>-|TRBJ1-4|TRBV18|13|-
CASSQGTNEKLFF
TGTGCCAGCTCCCAGGGAACTAATGAAAAACTGTTTTTT
>-|TRBJ2-1|TRBV9|16|TRBD1
CASSVAGTGVYNEQFF
TGTGCCAGCAGCGTCGCCGGGACAGGGGTCTACAATGAGCAGTTCTTC
>-|TRBJ1-6|TRBV30|14|TRBD1
CAWSEGTVNSALHF
TGTGCCTGGAGTGAGGGGACAGTTAATTCAGCCCTCCACTTT
>-|TRBJ2-7|TRBV6-1|14|-
CASSELYRAHEQYF
TGTGCCAGCAGTGAACTGTACAGGGCCCACGAGCAGTACTTC
>-|TRBJ1-4|TRBV30|13|-
CAWSAATGEKLFF
TGTGCCTGGAGTGCCGCGACGGGTGAAAAACTGTTTTTT
>-|TRBJ1-2|TRBV5-1|15|TRBD1
CASSVTGVRSYGYTF
TGCGCCAGCAGCGTGACAGGGGTCAGGAGCTATGGCTACACCTTC
>-|TRBJ2-7|TRBV2|14|TRBD2
CASSAGGEGYEQYF
TGTGCCAGCAGTGCCGGGGGGGAGGGCTACGAGCAGTACTTC
>-|TRBJ2-7|TRBV4-3|13|TRBD2
CASSPGLASEQYF
TGCGCCAGCAGTCCGGGACTAGCTAGCGAGCAGTACTTC
>-|TRBJ1-5|TRBV19|19|TRBD1
CASSIAPGQGFYSNQPQHF
TGTGCCAGTAGTATAGCCCCGGGACAGGGCTTTTATAGCAATCAGCCCCAGCATTTT
>-|TRBJ2-5|TRBV5-5|16|TRBD2
CASSVGLAALQETQYF
TGTGCCAGCAGCGTGGGACTAGCGGCCCTCCAAGAGACCCAGTACTTC
>-|TRBJ1-5|TRBV7-2|16|-
CASSLGTNSKNQPQHF
TGTGCCAGCAGCTTAGGGACAAACTCAAAAAATCAGCCCCAGCATTTT
>-|TRBJ1-6|TRBV4-3|14|TRBD1
CASRKGQSNSPLHF
TGCGCCAGCAGGAAGGGACAGAGTAATTCACCCCTCCACTTT
>-|TRBJ2-5|TRBV2|16|-
CASTGTLQGLGETQYF
TGTGCCAGCACGGGGACCCTCCAGGGGCTCGGGGAGACCCAGTACTTC
>-|TRBJ2-7|TRBV7-9|16|-
CASSSPPGRAAYEQYF
TGTGCCAGCAGCTCCCCCCCGGGCAGGGCGGCCTACGAGCAGTACTTC
>-|TRBJ2-1|TRBV3-1/TRBV3-2|14|-
CASSQVLALNEQFF
TGTGCCAGCAGCCAAGTGCTAGCGCTCAATGAGCAGTTCTTC
>-|TRBJ2-3|TRBV3-1/TRBV3-2|16|-
CASSQVGGVRTDTQYF
TGTGCCAGCAGCCAAGTCGGAGGGGTGAGAACAGATACGCAGTATTTT
>-|TRBJ2-7|TRBV5-1|14|TRBD1
CASNRDRDTYEQYF
TGCGCCAGCAACCGGGACAGAGATACCTACGAGCAGTACTTC
>-|TRBJ2-3|TRBV5-4|12|-
CASSFARDTQYF
TGTGCCAGCAGCTTCGCCAGAGATACGCAGTATTTT
>-|TRBJ2-7|TRBV19|17|TRBD1
CASSITGTGAVSYEQYF
TGTGCCAGTAGTATTACCGGGACAGGGGCCGTCTCCTACGAGCAGTACTTC
>-|TRBJ1-3|TRBV2|14|-
CASPRGGSGNTIYF
TGTGCCAGCCCCCGAGGCGGCTCTGGAAACACCATATATTTT
>-|TRBJ1-2|TRBV7-8|15|-
CASSLRTEANYGYTF
TGTGCCAGCAGCCTCAGGACAGAAGCTAACTATGGCTACACCTTC
>-|TRBJ1-5|TRBV7-2|14|-
CASSLEYSNQPQHF
TGTGCCAGCAGCTTAGAATATAGCAATCAGCCCCAGCATTTT
>-|TRBJ1-5|TRBV6-2/TRBV6-3|17|TRBD1
CASSSNRGPYSNQPQHF
TGTGCCAGCAGTTCCAACAGGGGCCCGTATAGCAATCAGCCCCAGCATTTT
>-|TRBJ2-7|TRBV5-4|12|TRBD2
CASSPQRGVQYF
TGTGCCAGCAGCCCTCAGCGGGGGGTGCAGTACTTC
>-|TRBJ2-2|TRBV9|16|TRBD2
CASSETSQTNTGELFF
TGTGCCAGCAGCGAGACTAGCCAGACGAACACCGGGGAGCTGTTTTTT
>few|TRBJ2-2|TRBV18|17|TRBD1
CASSPLLLRQGNGELFF
TGTGCCAGCTCACCACTTCTTCTAAGACAGGGGAACGGGGAGCTGTTTTTT
>once|TRBJ2-7|TRBV11-2|16|-
CASSPPKAASSYEQYF
TGTGCCAGCAGCCCCCCTAAGGCGGCGAGCTCCTACGAGCAGTACTTC
>-|TRBJ2-2|TRBV10-2|13|-
CASSRQDTGELFF
TGCGCCAGCAGTAGGCAGGACACCGGGGAGCTGTTTTTT
>-|TRBJ2-3|TRBV6-1|18|TRBD2
CASSEPGLAGLSTDTQYF
TGTGCCAGCAGTGAACCGGGACTAGCGGGCCTATCAACAGATACGCAGTATTTT